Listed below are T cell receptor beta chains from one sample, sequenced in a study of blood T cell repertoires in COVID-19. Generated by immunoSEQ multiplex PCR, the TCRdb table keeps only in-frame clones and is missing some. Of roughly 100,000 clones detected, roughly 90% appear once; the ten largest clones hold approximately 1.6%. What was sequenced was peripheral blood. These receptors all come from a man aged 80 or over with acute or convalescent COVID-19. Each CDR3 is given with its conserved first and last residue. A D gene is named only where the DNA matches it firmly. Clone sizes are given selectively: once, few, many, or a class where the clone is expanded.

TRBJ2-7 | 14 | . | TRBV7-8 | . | CASSDRDFSYEQYF | TGTGCCAGCAGCGACCGGGACTTCTCCTACGAGCAGTACTTC
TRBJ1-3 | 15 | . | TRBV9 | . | CASSLEGGSGNTIYF | TGTGCCAGCAGCCTCGAAGGGGGCTCTGGAAACACCATATATTTT
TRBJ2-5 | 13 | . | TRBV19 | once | CASSIGVRETQYF | TGTGCCAGTAGTATAGGTGTCCGGGAGACCCAGTACTTC
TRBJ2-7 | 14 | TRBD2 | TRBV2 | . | CASKRASGSYEQYF | TGTGCCAGCAAGAGGGCTAGCGGCTCCTACGAGCAGTACTTC
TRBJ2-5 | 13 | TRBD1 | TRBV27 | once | CASSLFRTGQQYF | TGTGCCAGCAGTTTATTTAGAACGGGACAGCAGTACTTC
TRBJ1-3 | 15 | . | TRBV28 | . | CASSFHGAGENTIYF | TGTGCCAGCAGCTTCCATGGGGCCGGCGAAAACACCATATATTTT
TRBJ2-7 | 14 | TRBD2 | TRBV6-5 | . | CASRGLAGDHEQYF | TGTGCCAGCAGAGGACTAGCGGGAGACCACGAGCAGTACTTC
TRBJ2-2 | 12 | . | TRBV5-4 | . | CASSRPGGELFF | TGTGCCAGCAGCCGACCAGGCGGGGAGCTGTTTTTT
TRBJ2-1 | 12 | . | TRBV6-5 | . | CASSQQWDEQFF | TGTGCCAGCAGTCAACAGTGGGATGAGCAGTTCTTC
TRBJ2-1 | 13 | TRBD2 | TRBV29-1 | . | CSARAGGSNEQFF | TGCAGCGCCAGAGCGGGAGGCTCCAATGAGCAGTTCTTC
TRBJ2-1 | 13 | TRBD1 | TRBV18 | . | CASSPGQGNEQFF | TGTGCCAGCTCCCCGGGACAGGGGAATGAGCAGTTCTTC
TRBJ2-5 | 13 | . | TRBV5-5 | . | CASSLDRRRLQYF | TGTGCCAGCAGCTTGGACAGAAGGCGCCTTCAGTACTTC
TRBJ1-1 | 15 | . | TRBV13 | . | CASSLVSVGGGSAFF | TGTGCCAGCAGCTTAGTTTCGGTGGGGGGAGGATCGGCTTTCTTT
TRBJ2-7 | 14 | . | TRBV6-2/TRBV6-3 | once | CASSQWGAGYEQYF | TGTGCCAGCAGTCAATGGGGAGCCGGCTACGAGCAGTACTTC
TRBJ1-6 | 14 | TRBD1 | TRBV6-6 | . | CASSVDRVASPLHF | TGTGCCAGCAGTGTGGACAGGGTGGCTTCACCCCTCCACTTT
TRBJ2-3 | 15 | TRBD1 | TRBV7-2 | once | CASRSDRGTTDTQYF | TGTGCCAGCAGATCTGACAGGGGAACCACAGATACGCAGTATTTT
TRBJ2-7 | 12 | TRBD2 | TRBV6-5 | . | CASSRDYYEQYF | TGTGCCAGCAGTCGGGACTATTACGAGCAGTACTTC
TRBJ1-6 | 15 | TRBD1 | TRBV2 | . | CASSDGRGANSPLHF | TGTGCCAGCAGTGATGGCAGGGGGGCTAATTCACCCCTCCACTTT
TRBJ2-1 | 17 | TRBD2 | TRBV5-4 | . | CASSSSVLARSYNEQFF | TGTGCCAGCAGCTCCTCTGTACTAGCGCGCTCCTACAATGAGCAGTTCTTC
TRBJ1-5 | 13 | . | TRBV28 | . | CASTPLRDQPQHF | TGTGCCAGCACCCCCTTACGGGATCAGCCCCAGCATTTT
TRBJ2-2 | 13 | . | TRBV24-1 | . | CATSPRFPGELFF | TGTGCCACCAGTCCCAGATTTCCCGGGGAGCTGTTTTTT
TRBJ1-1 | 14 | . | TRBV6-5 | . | CASSYSAGYTEAFF | TGTGCCAGCAGTTACTCCGCGGGTTACACTGAAGCTTTCTTT
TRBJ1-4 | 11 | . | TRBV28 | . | CASTFNEKLFF | TGTGCCAGCACCTTTAATGAAAAACTGTTTTTT
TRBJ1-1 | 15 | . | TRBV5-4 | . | CASSLVEGLNTEAFF | TGTGCCAGCAGCTTGGTAGAGGGCCTGAACACTGAAGCTTTCTTT
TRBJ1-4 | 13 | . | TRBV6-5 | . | CASTTEANEKLFF | TGTGCCAGCACGACAGAGGCTAATGAAAAACTGTTTTTT